A selection of T cell receptor beta chains follows, all from one sample in a study of cytomegalovirus exposure and HLA in healthy donors. Profiling relied on immunoSEQ multiplex PCR, and the TCRdb table lists in-frame clones only, not all of them. Of fewer than 300,000 clones in the sample, roughly 80% are singletons; the top ten hold less than 0.4%. Source material: PBMCs. These receptors originate from a girl between 2 and 10 years old in good health and CMV-seronegative. The CDR3 runs from the conserved cysteine through the conserved F or W. The D gene is left open where the match is weak. Rows may omit the clone size; those that give it use once, few, many or a size class.

v_call	d_call	j_call	clone_size	cdr3_nt	cdr3_aa
TRBV10-3	-	TRBJ2-7	-	TGTGCCATCAGCCTATCCTCTCAGGCCTACGAGCAGTACTTC	CAISLSSQAYEQYF
TRBV25-1	-	TRBJ2-5	-	TGTGCCACCCAAATGGAGACCCAGTACTTC	CATQMETQYF
TRBV2	-	TRBJ1-2	once	TGTGCCAGCAGTGAGTCCACGGTCTATGGCTACACCTTC	CASSESTVYGYTF
TRBV10-1	-	TRBJ2-1	-	TGCGCCAGCAGTGAGACTAGCCATGAGCAGTTCTTC	CASSETSHEQFF
TRBV5-6	-	TRBJ2-7	-	TGTGCCAGCAGCTTGGGACGGAGCTACGAGCAGTACTTC	CASSLGRSYEQYF
TRBV30	-	TRBJ1-6	-	TGTGCCTGGACTGGCCAGGGAAATTCACCCCTCCACTTT	CAWTGQGNSPLHF
TRBV19	TRBD1	TRBJ1-5	-	TGTGCCAGTAGTTGGGGACAGGGTCGATATAGCAATCAGCCCCAGCATTTT	CASSWGQGRYSNQPQHF
TRBV5-1	TRBD1	TRBJ1-2	-	TGCGCCAGTAGACCGCTTCAGGGACAGGGGGCAGGCTACACCTTC	CASRPLQGQGAGYTF
TRBV7-2	TRBD1	TRBJ2-2	-	TGTGCCAGCAGCTCGGGACAGACGAACACCGGGGAGCTGTTTTTT	CASSSGQTNTGELFF
TRBV5-6	-	TRBJ1-1	-	TGTGCCAGCAGCTTGATAACTATTGCCGAAGCTTTCTTT	CASSLITIAEAFF
TRBV9	-	TRBJ1-1	-	TGTGCCAGCAGCCCGCTTCGGGGGACTGAAGCTTTCTTT	CASSPLRGTEAFF
TRBV7-3	TRBD1	TRBJ2-7	-	TGTGCCAGCAGCTCGGGACAGCCCTACGAGCAGTACTTC	CASSSGQPYEQYF
TRBV25-1	TRBD2	TRBJ2-7	-	TGTGCCAGCAGTGCGGGGACTAGCGGGAGAAACTCACCCTACGAGCAGTACTTC	CASSAGTSGRNSPYEQYF
TRBV27	-	TRBJ2-1	-	TGTGCCAGCGGGGGACTCCTTAATGAGCAGTTCTTC	CASGGLLNEQFF
TRBV9	TRBD1	TRBJ1-3	-	TGTGCCAGCAGCGACAGGGGACAGCGGAACTCTGGAAACACCATATATTTT	CASSDRGQRNSGNTIYF
TRBV19	-	TRBJ2-5	few	TGTGCCAGTAGTATTGTTGCAGGGGACGAGACCCAGTACTTC	CASSIVAGDETQYF
TRBV27	-	TRBJ2-1	-	TGTGCCAGCAGCCTAGCCCACAATGAGCAGTTCTTC	CASSLAHNEQFF
TRBV6-5	-	TRBJ2-5	few	TGTGCCAGCAGCATCACTAGTCCGGGTCCGGTGACCCAGTACTTC	CASSITSPGPVTQYF
TRBV5-6	-	TRBJ1-6	-	TGTGCCAGCAGCTCGCCTTGGGAGGGGCAGTCCTATAATTCACCCCTCCACTTT	CASSSPWEGQSYNSPLHF
TRBV6-6	-	TRBJ1-1	-	TGTGCCAGCCTAACAGGAGCGGGGGGCACTGAAGCTTTCTTT	CASLTGAGGTEAFF
TRBV27	TRBD2	TRBJ2-1	once	TGTGCCAGCAGTTTAAGAAGACTAGCGGGAGGGAATGAGCAGTTCTTC	CASSLRRLAGGNEQFF
TRBV4-1	-	TRBJ2-5	-	TGCGCCAGCAGCCAAGACCCCCCTGGGGGCCGGCAAGAGACCCAGTACTTC	CASSQDPPGGRQETQYF
TRBV7-8	TRBD1	TRBJ1-2	-	TGTGCCAGCAGCCGCACACCGACAGGGCACTATGGCTACACCTTC	CASSRTPTGHYGYTF
TRBV7-6	-	TRBJ1-3	few	TGTGCCAGCAGCCAAACAGAATCTGGAAACACCATATATTTT	CASSQTESGNTIYF
TRBV19	TRBD1	TRBJ2-1	once	TGTGCCAGTAGTCAGGACAGGGGTCGATACAATGAGCAGTTCTTC	CASSQDRGRYNEQFF